This T cell receptor (beta chain) was retrieved from a study of T cells in Graves' hyperthyroidism and ophthalmopathy. What was amplified from RNA transcripts were TCR beta CDR3 regions. HTBI primers were used for first-round RT-PCR of the TCR CDR3. TCRdb itself ran the multiplex PCR reads through MiXCR, one entry per CDR3 protein. This table holds roughly 290,000 distinct CDR3 sequences, roughly 13% found once. V gave up 7 bases and J gave up 3 bases, with 15 bases separating them. The CDR3 spans 14 residues. In germline, CDR1 is KGHDR, CDR2 SFDVKD. This clonotype was obtained from a woman aged 25 to 45 with Graves' hyperthyroidism that later progressed to Graves' ophthalmopathy. Specimen: blood. The chain has TRBV24-1 and TRBJ2-7, with D possibly being TRBD1 (5 bases). The CDR3 here is CATSDSYRSYEQYF. The CDR3 DNA is TGTGCCACCAGCGACAGCTACAGAAGCTACGAGCAGTACTTC.